This TCR beta chain is from a study of cytomegalovirus exposure and HLA in healthy donors. The study, taken as a whole, reports: No immune exposure information besides CMV serostatus was available. In a later analysis, V- and J-gene trimming of beta chains associated with a DCLRE1C missense variant, replicated independently. According to an earlier analysis, most TCR beta V segments yielded productive rearrangements about 87% or about 30% of the time.

This clone was seen a few times. No antigen is known for it. CDR1 and CDR2 from the germline V gene are SGHNT and YYREEE (reference sequence). V was pared by 0 bases and J by 5 bases, with 8 bases between. The CDR3 is 13 residues long. The PCR made use of 60 Vbeta and 13 Jbeta primers. Produced via immunoSEQ multiplex PCR; TCRdb's table is partial and in-frame only. The repertoire holds under 200,000 clones, with approximately 11% as singletons. The V gene is TRBV5-4, the J gene TRBJ2-5; D is possibly TRBD2 (6 bases). The sample was PBMCs. The receptor was isolated from a man between 50 and 59 years old in good health and CMV-seropositive. This CDR3 reads CASSLEGRETQYF. The CDR3, as DNA: TGTGCCAGCAGCTTGGAAGGGAGGGAGACCCAGTACTTC.